Reported below is one TCR beta chain. The V end lost 1 base, the J end lost 9 bases, and 16 bases lay between the germline ends. The CDR3 sequence is 15 residues long. Germline lookup yields CDR1 LGHDT and CDR2 YNNKEL (reference sequence). The sample comes from a study of blood T cell repertoires in COVID-19. Study context: Samples of COVID-19 (acute and convalescent) were obtained from the United States, Italy and Spain.

The method was immunoSEQ multiplex PCR; TCRdb's version includes in-frame clones alone and lacks a portion of them. The top ten hold 18% of the sample, which has 130,000 or so clones, roughly 89% seen once. Sequenced input: peripheral blood. The chain uses TRBV3-1 (or the pseudogene TRBV3-2) and TRBJ2-1; tentatively, D is TRBD2 (5 bases). This TCR came from a man aged 50 to 59 with active or convalescent COVID-19. The CDR3 spells CASSQGGSNLGEQFF. CDR3 nucleotides: TGTGCCAGCAGCCAAGGCGGGTCTAATTTGGGTGAGCAGTTCTTC.